This T cell receptor beta chain was found in a study of shared clonotypes between healthy human individuals. Every donor was a Caucasian adult from Nashville, Tennessee. It was 90 million to 95 million PBMCs that unsorted samples used for genomic DNA. On this clone itself: The junction does not match germline at one end; this may be a read error.

Bulk PBMC genomic DNA spanned ten immunoSEQ deep plates. Only in-frame clones appear in the TCRdb table, and some are missing; sequencing was by immunoSEQ multiplex PCR. The sample includes more than 450,000 clones, 79% of them seen just once. CDR1 SGHRS and CDR2 YFSETQ come from the germline V gene. This CDR3 spans 16 amino acids. The TCR was taken from a woman in her thirties or forties in good health. Some clones in this sample may be carry-over from other donors' samples. Sequencing was done on a sample of PBMCs. V gene TRBV5-1 combines with J gene TRBJ2-3, with a possible D match to TRBD1 (7 bases). The CDR3 reads CASSSEGAGLADTQYF. CDR3 bases: TGCGCCAGCAGCTCGGAGGGGGCAGGGCTAGCAGATACGCAGTACTTT. Full variable domain (outside the CDR3, taken from reference TRBV5-1 and TRBJ2-3): KAGVTQTPRYLIKTRGQQVTLSCSPISGHRSVSWYQQTPGQGLQFLFEYFSETQRNKGNFPGRFSGRQFSNSRSEMNVSTLELGDSALYLCASSSEGAGLADTQYFGPGTRLTVL.